One sample yielded the 2 T cell receptor beta chains listed below, sequenced in a study of T cells in Graves' hyperthyroidism and ophthalmopathy. Researchers amplified the TCR beta CDR3 regions from RNA transcripts. HTBI primers were employed in a first-round RT-PCR of the TCR CDR3. Via MiXCR, TCRdb re-called the multiplex PCR reads, giving one row per CDR3 protein. The data contain some 490,000 distinct CDR3 sequences, 15% to 20% of them seen just once; the ten biggest clones take up 29%. Sequencing used blood. These receptors all stem from a woman aged 25 to 39 with Graves' ophthalmopathy.

In this sample, this clonotype turned up a few times. The V and J genes are TRBV9 and TRBJ2-5; D possibly corresponds to TRBD2 (6 bases). V lost 4 bases to trimming and J lost 3 bases, with 19 bases between them. The CDR3 has 16 residues. The germline V gene encodes CDR1 SGDLS and CDR2 YYNGEE. The CDR3 loop is CASSPIALRGEETQYF. As DNA, the CDR3 is TGTGCCAGCAGCCCCATTGCGCTGCGGGGTGAAGAGACCCAGTACTTC.

This clonotype came up a few times. The chain couples TRBV20-1 to TRBJ1-5; 7 nucleotides line up with TRBD1. Germline values: CDR1 DFQATT, CDR2 SNEGSKA (reference sequence). The CDR3 extends over 14 amino acids. With 5 bases clipped from V and 3 bases from J, the junction kept 7 bases outside the gene matches. CDR3 in amino acids: CSAETTGNNQPQHF. The CDR3 DNA reads as TGCAGTGCTGAGACGACAGGGAACAATCAGCCCCAGCATTTT.